The 26 T cell receptor beta chains given below trace back to one sample, sequenced in a study of blood T cell repertoires in COVID-19. TCRdb keeps only in-frame clones here, not all; method: immunoSEQ multiplex PCR. The top ten clones hold around 8.5% of a sample with about 140,000 clones, 85% to 90% of them seen once. Material: peripheral blood. The origin of the receptors is a woman in her sixties or seventies with acute or convalescent COVID-19.

This clone was recorded a few times. The chain has TRBV5-1 and TRBJ2-3, with a tentative D call TRBD2 (6 bases). The CDR3 totals 15 residues. CDR1 SGHRS and CDR2 YFSETQ come from the germline V gene. With 0 bases removed from V and 8 bases from J, the gap between germline ends came to 16 bases. CDR3 in amino acids: CASSLERGTSGTQYF. For the CDR3, the DNA is TGCGCCAGCAGCTTGGAACGGGGGACCTCAGGTACGCAGTATTTT.

This clone showed up just a few times. The chain employs TRBV5-4 and TRBJ1-1; D unresolved. This CDR3 contains 16 residues. Looked up from germline, CDR1 is SGHNT and CDR2 is YYREEE (reference sequence). V was trimmed by 4 bases and J by 2 bases, leaving 18 bases between them. CDR3 coding DNA: TGTGCCAGCAGCGCGGGGAAGGGCTGGCAAAACACTGAAGCTTTCTTT. Its protein product is CASSAGKGWQNTEAFF. The whole variable domain, remainder taken from reference TRBV5-4 and TRBJ1-1, is ETGVTQSPTHLIKTRGQQVTLRCSSQSGHNTVSWYQQALGQGPQFIFQYYREEENGRGNFPPRFSGLQFPNYSSELNVNALELDDSALYLCASSAGKGWQNTEAFFGQGTRLTVV.

CDR3 in amino acids: CAWSSGSSSYEQYF. The CDR3 bases are TGTGCCTGGAGTTCAGGGTCCAGCTCCTACGAGCAGTACTTC. The chain combines TRBV30 with TRBJ2-7; a possible D gene is TRBD1 (5 bases). V lost 2 bases and J lost 0, with 11 bases in between. The CDR3 is made up of 14 amino acids. Per the germline V gene, CDR1 is GTSNPN and CDR2 is SVGIG (reference sequence).

The chain couples TRBV6-5 to TRBJ2-7, with no clear D. Germline CDR1 MNHEY, CDR2 SVGAGI. This CDR3 is built from 13 residues. The V gene lost 2 bases and the J gene lost 1 base, with 6 bases spanning the gap. Written as DNA, the CDR3 is TGTGCCAGCAGTTACGCACAGTCCTACGAGCAGTACTTC. It translates to CASSYAQSYEQYF.

J is TRBJ1-1 and V is TRBV5-1, with unresolved D. V was shortened by 4 bases and J by 3 bases, with 10 bases between the two germline ends. The CDR3 runs 13 residues. CDR1 is SGHRS and CDR2 is YFSETQ in the germline V gene. DNA of the CDR3: TGCGCCAGCAGCGGGCAGGATTACACTGAAGCTTTCTTT. Translated, it gives CASSGQDYTEAFF.

V is TRBV9 and J is TRBJ2-3; TRBD2 matches 10 bases. Per germline, CDR1 SGDLS and CDR2 YYNGEE. J lost 2 bases, V lost 6 bases, and 6 bases had no gene match. The CDR3 covers 15 residues. CDR3 DNA: TGTGCCAGCACGAGCGGGGGGGTCCACACAGATACGCAGTATTTT. Translating it yields CASTSGGVHTDTQYF.

The chain joins TRBV27 to TRBJ2-2, with TRBD2 matching over 8 bases. The germline V gene encodes CDR1 MNHEY and CDR2 SMNVEV (reference sequence). After removal of 4 bases from V and 3 bases from J, the junction contained 7 bases not matched to a gene. CDR3 length: 16 residues. CDR3 protein: CASSSASGGYTGELFF. The CDR3 DNA reads TGTGCCAGCAGTTCGGCCAGCGGGGGTTACACCGGGGAGCTGTTTTTT.

This sequence joins TRBV7-2 and TRBJ2-3; the D gene is possibly TRBD1 (5 bases). CDR3 length: 15 amino acids. V lost 5 bases, J lost 5 bases, and 17 bases lay in between. The germline V gene encodes CDR1 SGHTA and CDR2 FQGNSA. For the CDR3, the DNA is TGTGCCAGCAGCGTCAGGGTTCTATCGTTAGATACGCAGTATTTT. Protein sequence: CASSVRVLSLDTQYF.

A single count supports this clone. The chain carries TRBV5-8 and TRBJ2-5, with D possibly being TRBD2 (7 bases). Germline V gives CDR1 SGHTS, CDR2 YDEGEE. V was trimmed by 0 bases and J by 4 bases, leaving 19 bases between them. The CDR3 is 17 residues long. The CDR3 reads CASSLGVEARGAETQYF. In DNA, the CDR3 is TGTGCCAGCAGCTTGGGGGTCGAGGCCCGGGGGGCAGAGACCCAGTACTTC. The full variable domain, with the rest looked up from reference TRBV5-8 and TRBJ2-5, is EAGVTQSPTHLIKTRGQQATLRCSPISGHTSVYWYQQALGLGLQFLLWYDEGEERNRGNFPPRFSGRQFPNYSSELNVNALELEDSALYLCASSLGVEARGAETQYFGPGTRLLVL.

The chain has TRBV6-5 and TRBJ1-2; 7 positions agree with TRBD1. The length of the CDR3 is 15 residues. Germline V gene lookup returns CDR1 MNHEY and CDR2 SVGAGI. With 4 bases clipped from V and 8 bases from J, the junction kept 13 bases outside the gene matches. Here the CDR3 reads CASSSSGGSLWGYTF. The CDR3 DNA reads TGTGCCAGCAGTTCATCAGGGGGAAGCTTATGGGGCTACACCTTC.

CDR3 nucleotides: TGTGCCAGCAGTTTGAACAGTCTCCAGCCCCAGCATTTT. This gives the protein CASSLNSLQPQHF. The V call is TRBV12-3 or TRBV12-4, the J call TRBJ1-5; D not certain. The CDR3 consists of 13 residues. The V end was cut by 3 bases, the J end by 7 bases, with 10 bases between.

The J gene is TRBJ1-4, the V gene TRBV5-1; D gene ambiguous. With 0 bases removed from V and 8 bases from J, the gap between germline ends came to 8 bases. The CDR3 runs to 13 residues. The germline gives CDR1 SGHRS, CDR2 YFSETQ. In nucleotides, the CDR3 is TGCGCCAGCAGCTTGGGGTCCTACGAAAAACTGTTTTTT. It codes for CASSLGSYEKLFF.

The chain joins TRBV12-3 or TRBV12-4 to TRBJ2-5; 8 bases align to TRBD1. With V trimmed by 5 bases and J by 1 base, 0 bases remained unmatched. This CDR3 has 13 amino acids. The DNA for the CDR3 is TGTGCCAGCAGTGACAGGGGCCAAGAGACCCAGTACTTC. It encodes CASSDRGQETQYF.

The gene calls are TRBV15 and TRBJ2-1; no firm D call. Trimming shortened V by 2 bases and J by 4 bases, and 12 bases separated the two germline ends. Germline CDR1 LNHNV, CDR2 YYDKDF (reference sequence). CDR3 length: 15 residues. The CDR3 region has the DNA TGTGCCACCAGCAGATCGGCCGGCAGGTACAATGAGCAGTTCTTC. Residues: CATSRSAGRYNEQFF.

V usage is TRBV12-5 and J usage is TRBJ1-5; 9 nucleotides align to TRBD1. CDR3 length: 15 amino acids. The V segment lost 1 base and the J segment 6 bases; nucleotides outside the gene matches: 4. CDR1 and CDR2 from the germline V gene are LGHNT and FRNRAP. CDR3 bases: TGTGCTAGTGGTTTGGGGACAGGGGATTTTCAGCCCCAGCATTTT. Translating gives CASGLGTGDFQPQHF.

In regard to this clone: The sample holds other DNA sequences that translate to the same CDR3. The genes are TRBV3-1 (or the pseudogene TRBV3-2) and TRBJ2-1; the match to TRBD2 covers 8 bases. CDR1 LGHDT and CDR2 YNNKEL come from the germline V gene (reference sequence). The CDR3 covers 15 residues. Trimming cost V 3 bases and J 4 bases; bases outside gene matches: 5. CDR3 region: CASSHSGGGYNEQFF. The CDR3 DNA sequence: TGTGCCAGCAGCCACAGCGGGGGCGGATACAATGAGCAGTTCTTC.

This sequence joins TRBV2 and TRBJ2-7, with TRBD1 identical over 9 bases. The CDR3 length is 15 residues. With 6 bases clipped from V and 2 bases from J, the junction kept 8 bases outside the gene matches. Germline V gives CDR1 SNHLY, CDR2 FYNNEI. The DNA for the CDR3 is TGTGCCAGCAGGGATCCGGGACAGGGAGCCTACGAGCAGTACTTC. It translates to CASRDPGQGAYEQYF.

The CDR3 loop is CASSFLDPGGYGYTF. The CDR3 nucleotides are TGTGCCAGCAGTTTCCTAGATCCAGGGGGCTATGGCTACACCTTC. This chain links TRBV27 with TRBJ1-2, with 7 positions matching TRBD1. CDR1 and CDR2 from the germline V gene are MNHEY and SMNVEV (reference sequence). V gave up 3 bases and J gave up 4 bases; unmatched junction bases: 8. CDR3 length: 15 residues.

As concerns this clone: Other DNA sequences within the sample encode an identical CDR3. This sequence joins TRBV30 and TRBJ1-2; D uncertain. This CDR3 is built from 13 residues. Germline CDR1 GTSNPN, CDR2 SVGIG (reference sequence). V dropped 0 bases and J dropped 2 bases, with 7 bases sitting between them. CDR3 sequence: CAWSVDRNYGYTF. The CDR3 nucleotides read TGTGCCTGGAGTGTAGATCGGAACTATGGCTACACCTTC.

The chain carries TRBV7-8 and TRBJ2-7; D is possibly TRBD1 (7 bases). Germline assignment: CDR1 SGHVS and CDR2 FQNEAQ. With 4 bases removed from V and 4 bases from J, the gap between germline ends came to 17 bases. CDR3 length: 15 amino acids. The CDR3 region has the DNA TGTGCCAGCAGCTCAAACAGGGGAGGCGGTTACGAGCAGTACTTC. It is translated as CASSSNRGGGYEQYF.

This clone showed up just once. V is TRBV12-3 or TRBV12-4 and J is TRBJ1-2; possibly TRBD1 for D (6 bases). The CDR3 loop spans 13 amino acids. V was pared by 3 bases and J by 6 bases, with 11 bases between. The CDR3 bases are TGTGCCAGCAGTTTTTCCAGGGGCGATGGCTACACCTTC. It specifies CASSFSRGDGYTF.

V is TRBV7-9 and J is TRBJ1-2; a weak D match, TRBD1 (6 bases). This CDR3 spans 18 amino acids. Germline CDR1 and CDR2: SEHNR and FQNEAQ (reference sequence). Trimming left V 5 bases short and J 4 bases short, with 26 bases between. The CDR3 reads CASSPRGGLLRGGYGYTF. The DNA for the CDR3 is TGTGCCAGCAGCCCCCGGGGGGGCCTTCTTCGGGGTGGCTATGGCTACACCTTC. Together with reference TRBV7-9 and TRBJ1-2, the CDR3 gives the full variable domain: DTGVSQNPRHKITKRGQNVTFRCDPISEHNRLYWYRQTLGQGPEFLTYFQNEAQLEKSRLLSDRFSAERPKGSFSTLEIQRTEQGDSAMYLCASSPRGGLLRGGYGYTFGSGTRLTVV.

V is TRBV20-1 and J is TRBJ1-1; 7 positions match TRBD1. CDR1 is DFQATT and CDR2 is SNEGSKA in the germline V gene (reference sequence). The J segment lost 5 bases and the V segment lost 5 bases, leaving 2 bases of the junction unmatched. The CDR3 spans 11 residues. The CDR3 spells CSADRVTEAFF. The DNA for the CDR3 is TGCAGTGCTGACAGGGTGACTGAAGCTTTCTTT.

This clone has more than one count but fewer than ten. The chain joins TRBV6-4 to TRBJ1-2; 7 positions agree with TRBD1. The germline V gene has CDR1 MRHNA and CDR2 SNTAGT. J was trimmed by 8 bases and V by 4 bases; bases with no gene match: 16. CDR3 size: 16 residues. The CDR3 protein is CASSADPAGQLKGYTF. CDR3 coding DNA: TGTGCCAGCAGTGCTGACCCGGCGGGACAGCTCAAGGGCTACACCTTC.

This chain joins TRBV11-3 and TRBJ2-3; D is uncertain. There are 14 residues in the CDR3. V dropped 2 bases and J dropped 0 bases, with 6 bases sitting between them. Germline CDR1 SGHNT, CDR2 YENEEA. The CDR3 sequence: CASSLQASTDTQYF. The CDR3 DNA sequence: TGTGCCAGCAGCTTACAGGCTAGCACAGATACGCAGTATTTT.

The chain is built from TRBV28 and TRBJ2-5, with TRBD1 identical over 7 bases. With V trimmed by 6 bases and J by 4 bases, 2 bases remained unmatched. Looked up from germline, CDR1 is MDHEN and CDR2 is SYDVKM. This CDR3 comprises 12 residues. For the CDR3, the DNA is TGTGCCAGCAGACCAGGGGGAGAGACCCAGTACTTC. This translates into CASRPGGETQYF.